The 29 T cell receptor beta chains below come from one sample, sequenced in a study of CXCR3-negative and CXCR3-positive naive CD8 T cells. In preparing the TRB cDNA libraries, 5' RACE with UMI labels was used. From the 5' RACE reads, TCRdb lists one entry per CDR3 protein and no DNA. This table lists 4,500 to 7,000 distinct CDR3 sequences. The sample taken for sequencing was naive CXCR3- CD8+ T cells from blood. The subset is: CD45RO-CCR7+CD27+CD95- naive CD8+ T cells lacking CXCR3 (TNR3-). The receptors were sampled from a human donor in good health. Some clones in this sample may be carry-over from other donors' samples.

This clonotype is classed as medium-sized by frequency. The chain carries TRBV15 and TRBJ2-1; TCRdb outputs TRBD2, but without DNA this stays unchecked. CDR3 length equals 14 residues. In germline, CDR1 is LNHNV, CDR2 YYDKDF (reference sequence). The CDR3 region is CATSSTWRGNEQFF.

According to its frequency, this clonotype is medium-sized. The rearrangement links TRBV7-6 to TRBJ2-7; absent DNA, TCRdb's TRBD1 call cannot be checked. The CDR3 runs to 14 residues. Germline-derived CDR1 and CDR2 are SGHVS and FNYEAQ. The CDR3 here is CASSLAGGLREQYF.

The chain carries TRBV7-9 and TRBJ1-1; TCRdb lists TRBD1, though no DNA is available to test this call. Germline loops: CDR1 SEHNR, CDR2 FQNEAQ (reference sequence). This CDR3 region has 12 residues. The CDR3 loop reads CASSFQGTEAFF.

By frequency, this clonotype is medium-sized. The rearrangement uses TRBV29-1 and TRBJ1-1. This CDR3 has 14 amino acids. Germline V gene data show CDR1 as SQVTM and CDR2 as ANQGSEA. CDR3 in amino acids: CSVGSDAGYPEAFF.

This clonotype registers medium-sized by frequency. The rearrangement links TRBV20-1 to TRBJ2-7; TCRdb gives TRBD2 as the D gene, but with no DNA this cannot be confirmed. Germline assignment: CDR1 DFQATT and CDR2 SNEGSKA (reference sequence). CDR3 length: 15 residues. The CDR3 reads CSAKGLAGVQAEQYF.

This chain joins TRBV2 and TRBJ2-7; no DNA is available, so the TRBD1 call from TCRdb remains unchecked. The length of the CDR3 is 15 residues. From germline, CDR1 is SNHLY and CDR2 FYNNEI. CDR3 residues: CASSEPRETGYEQYF.

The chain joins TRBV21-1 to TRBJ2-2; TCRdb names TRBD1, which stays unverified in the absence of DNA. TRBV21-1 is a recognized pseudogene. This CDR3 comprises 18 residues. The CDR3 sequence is CASSKEDFRGVGTGELFF.

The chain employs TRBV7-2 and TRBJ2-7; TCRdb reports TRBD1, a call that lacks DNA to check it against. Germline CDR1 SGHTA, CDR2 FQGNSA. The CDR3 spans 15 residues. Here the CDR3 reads CASSLRWGEGIGQYF.

This CDR3 is CASSSSTDTQYF. The chain combines TRBV11-2 with TRBJ2-3. Germline CDR1 SGHAT, CDR2 FQNNGV. There are 12 residues in the CDR3.

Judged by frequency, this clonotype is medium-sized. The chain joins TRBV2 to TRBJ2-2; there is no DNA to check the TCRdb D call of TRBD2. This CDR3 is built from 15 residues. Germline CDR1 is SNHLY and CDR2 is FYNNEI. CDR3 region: CASSAWRADTGELFF.

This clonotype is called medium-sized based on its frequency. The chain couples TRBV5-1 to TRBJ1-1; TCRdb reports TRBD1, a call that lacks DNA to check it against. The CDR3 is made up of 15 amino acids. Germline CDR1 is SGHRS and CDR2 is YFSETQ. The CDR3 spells CASSQNPGGWDEAFF. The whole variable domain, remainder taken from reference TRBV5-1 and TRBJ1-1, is KAGVTQTPRYLIKTRGQQVTLSCSPISGHRSVSWYQQTPGQGLQFLFEYFSETQRNKGNFPGRFSGRQFSNSRSEMNVSTLELGDSALYLCASSQNPGGWDEAFFGQGTRLTVV.

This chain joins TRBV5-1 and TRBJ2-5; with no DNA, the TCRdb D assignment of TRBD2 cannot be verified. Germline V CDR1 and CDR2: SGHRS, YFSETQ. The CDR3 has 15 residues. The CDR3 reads CASSLVADLQETQYF.

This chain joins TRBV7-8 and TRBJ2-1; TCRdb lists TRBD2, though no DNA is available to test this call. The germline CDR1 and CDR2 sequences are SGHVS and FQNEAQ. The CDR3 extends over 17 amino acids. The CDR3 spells CASSPPSGRAAGNEQFF. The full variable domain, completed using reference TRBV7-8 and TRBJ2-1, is GAGVSQSPRYKVAKRGQDVALRCDPISGHVSLFWYQQALGQGPEFLTYFQNEAQLDKSGLPSDRFFAERPEGSVSTLKIQRTQQEDSAVYLCASSPPSGRAAGNEQFFGPGTRLTVL.

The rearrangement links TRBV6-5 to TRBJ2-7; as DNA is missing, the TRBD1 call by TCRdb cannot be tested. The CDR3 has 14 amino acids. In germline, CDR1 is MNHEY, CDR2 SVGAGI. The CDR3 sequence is CASSLGAGGSEQYF.

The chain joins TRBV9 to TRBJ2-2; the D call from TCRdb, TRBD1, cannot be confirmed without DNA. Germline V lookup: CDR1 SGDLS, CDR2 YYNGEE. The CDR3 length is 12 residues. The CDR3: CATLGNTGELFF.

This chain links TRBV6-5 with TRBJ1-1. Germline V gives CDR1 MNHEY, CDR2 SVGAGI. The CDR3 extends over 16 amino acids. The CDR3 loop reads CASSYGIVTRGTEAFF.

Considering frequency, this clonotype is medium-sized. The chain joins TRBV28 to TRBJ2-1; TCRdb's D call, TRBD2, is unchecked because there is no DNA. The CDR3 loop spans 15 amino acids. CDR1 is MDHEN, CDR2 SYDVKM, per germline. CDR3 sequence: CASSLVGGRYGEQFF.

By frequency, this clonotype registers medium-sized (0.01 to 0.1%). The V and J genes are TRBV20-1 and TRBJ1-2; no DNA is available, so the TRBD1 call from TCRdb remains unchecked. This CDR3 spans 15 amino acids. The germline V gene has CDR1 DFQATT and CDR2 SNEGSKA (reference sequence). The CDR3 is CSARVGSDRAHGYTF.

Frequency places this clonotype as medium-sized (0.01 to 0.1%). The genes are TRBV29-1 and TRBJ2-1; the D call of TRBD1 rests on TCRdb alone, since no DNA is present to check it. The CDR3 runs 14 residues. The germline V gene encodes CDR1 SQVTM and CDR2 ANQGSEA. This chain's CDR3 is CSVPPGQGYNEQFF.

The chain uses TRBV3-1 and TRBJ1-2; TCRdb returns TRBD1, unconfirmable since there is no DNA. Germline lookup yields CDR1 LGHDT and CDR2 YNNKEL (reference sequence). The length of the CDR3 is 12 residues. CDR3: CASRTGAYGYTF.

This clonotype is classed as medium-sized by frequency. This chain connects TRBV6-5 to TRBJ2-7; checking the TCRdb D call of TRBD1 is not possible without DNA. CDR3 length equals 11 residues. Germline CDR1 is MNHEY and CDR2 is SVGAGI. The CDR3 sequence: CASSGSHEQYF.

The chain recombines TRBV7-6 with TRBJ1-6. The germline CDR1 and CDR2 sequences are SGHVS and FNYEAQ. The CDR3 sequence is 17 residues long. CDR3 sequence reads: CASSLDARESYNSPLHF.

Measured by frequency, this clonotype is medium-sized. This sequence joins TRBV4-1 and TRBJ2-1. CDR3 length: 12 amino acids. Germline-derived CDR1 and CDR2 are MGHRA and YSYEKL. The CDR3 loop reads CASSHLMAEQFF.

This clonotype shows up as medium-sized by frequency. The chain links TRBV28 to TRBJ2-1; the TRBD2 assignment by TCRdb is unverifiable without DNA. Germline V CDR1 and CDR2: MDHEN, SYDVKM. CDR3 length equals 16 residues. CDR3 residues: CASSTEREVSYNEQFF.

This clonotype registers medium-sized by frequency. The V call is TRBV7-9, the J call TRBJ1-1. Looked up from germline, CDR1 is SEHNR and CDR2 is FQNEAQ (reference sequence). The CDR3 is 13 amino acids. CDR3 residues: CASSSSLNTEAFF.

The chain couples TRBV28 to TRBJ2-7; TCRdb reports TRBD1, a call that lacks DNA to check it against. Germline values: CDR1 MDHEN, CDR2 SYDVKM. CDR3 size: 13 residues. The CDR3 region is CASSLSPGAEQYF.

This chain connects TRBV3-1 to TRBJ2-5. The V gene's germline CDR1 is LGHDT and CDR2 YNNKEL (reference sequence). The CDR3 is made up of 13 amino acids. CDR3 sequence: CASSQDSQETQYF.

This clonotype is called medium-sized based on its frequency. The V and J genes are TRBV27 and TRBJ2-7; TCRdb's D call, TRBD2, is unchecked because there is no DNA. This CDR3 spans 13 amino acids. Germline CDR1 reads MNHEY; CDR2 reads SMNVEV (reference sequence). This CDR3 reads CASRGLADYEQYF.

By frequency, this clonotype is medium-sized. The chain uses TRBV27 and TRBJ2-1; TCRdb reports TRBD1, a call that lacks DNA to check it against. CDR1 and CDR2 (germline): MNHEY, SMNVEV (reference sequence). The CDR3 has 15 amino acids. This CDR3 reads CASTTEPGSYNEQFF.